This T cell receptor beta chain emerged from a study of blood T cell repertoires in COVID-19. With 4 bases clipped from V and 4 bases from J, the junction kept 7 bases outside the gene matches. There are 15 residues in the CDR3. Germline values: CDR1 SGHNT, CDR2 YYREEE (reference sequence). TCRdb's table, derived via immunoSEQ multiplex PCR, lists solely in-frame clones and lacks some. The table lists some 400,000 clones, roughly 91% of them singletons. The source material was PBMCs or T cells enriched from blood (not recorded which). This chain links TRBV5-4 with TRBJ2-7; 11 nucleotides align to TRBD1. The TCR sequence derives from a woman aged 25 to 39 who had recovered from COVID-19. CDR3 in amino acids: CASSPRGTGGYEQYF. CDR3 sequence (DNA): TGTGCCAGCAGCCCCCGGGGGACAGGGGGTTACGAGCAGTACTTC. The complete variable domain, with remaining parts taken from reference TRBV5-4 and TRBJ2-7, reads ETGVTQSPTHLIKTRGQQVTLRCSSQSGHNTVSWYQQALGQGPQFIFQYYREEENGRGNFPPRFSGLQFPNYSSELNVNALELDDSALYLCASSPRGTGGYEQYFGPGTRLTVT.